This T cell receptor (beta chain) is from a study of T cell repertoires in ileal Crohn's disease. Clones were read by immunoSEQ multiplex PCR, and TCRdb kept only the in-frame ones, dropping some. The data show several thousand clones, 80% to 90% seen once. This clone is labeled as large. Trimming left V 1 base short and J 4 bases short, with 15 bases between. Germline values: CDR1 SGDLS, CDR2 YYNGEE. The CDR3 has 16 amino acids. Sequenced material: ileal tissue. The chain is built from TRBV9 and TRBJ2-1; TRBD2 is a possible D gene (7 bases). This TCR was recovered from an adult with Crohn's disease. The CDR3 loop is CASSVRRGAGYNEQFF. In DNA form, the CDR3 reads TGTGCCAGCAGCGTACGTCGGGGGGCCGGGTACAATGAGCAGTTCTTC.